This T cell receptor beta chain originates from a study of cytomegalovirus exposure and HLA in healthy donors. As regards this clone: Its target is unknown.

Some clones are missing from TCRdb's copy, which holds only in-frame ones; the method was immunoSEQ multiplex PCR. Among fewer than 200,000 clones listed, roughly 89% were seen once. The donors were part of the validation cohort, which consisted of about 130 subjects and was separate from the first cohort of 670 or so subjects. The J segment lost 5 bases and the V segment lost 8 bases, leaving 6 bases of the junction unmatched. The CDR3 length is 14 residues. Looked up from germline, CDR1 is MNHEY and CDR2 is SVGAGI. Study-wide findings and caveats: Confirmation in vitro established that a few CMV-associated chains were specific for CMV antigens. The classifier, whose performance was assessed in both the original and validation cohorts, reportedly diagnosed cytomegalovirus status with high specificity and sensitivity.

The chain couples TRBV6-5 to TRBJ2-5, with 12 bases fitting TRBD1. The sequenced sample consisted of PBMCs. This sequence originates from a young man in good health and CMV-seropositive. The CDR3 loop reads CASSGQGAWETQYF. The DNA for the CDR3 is TGTGCCAGCTCGGGACAGGGGGCCTGGGAGACCCAGTACTTC.